Shown below are 18 T cell receptor beta chains from a single sample sequenced in a study of shared clonotypes between healthy human individuals. Profiling relied on immunoSEQ multiplex PCR, and the TCRdb table lists in-frame clones only, not all of them. This sample yields about 680,000 clones, of which 74% are seen a single time; more than 1.5% belongs to the top ten. Material for sequencing was memory CD4+ T cells sorted from blood. Sample subset: CD45RA-negative fraction. These receptors originate from a woman aged 25 to 39 in good health.

The chain links TRBV18 to TRBJ1-1; 9 nucleotides line up with TRBD1. The CDR3 consists of 15 residues. V trimming: 4 bases; J trimming: 5 bases; junction bases outside the gene matches: 8. From germline, CDR1 is KGHSH and CDR2 LQKENI. CDR3 sequence reads: CASSQATGGSTEAFF. The DNA of the CDR3 is TGTGCCAGCTCACAAGCGACAGGGGGTAGTACTGAAGCTTTCTTT.

This chain joins TRBV28 and TRBJ1-1; D is possibly TRBD1 (6 bases). Trimming took off 8 bases at V and 4 bases at J, with 23 bases between the two ends. The CDR3 contains 16 residues. Germline V CDR1 and CDR2: MDHEN, SYDVKM. The CDR3 reads CASFFIGGSAPTEAFF. CDR3 bases: TGTGCCAGCTTCTTCATTGGGGGCTCAGCACCCACTGAAGCTTTCTTT.

This chain connects TRBV2 to TRBJ1-2; D perhaps matches TRBD1 (6 bases). The CDR3 is made up of 13 amino acids. Germline CDR1 reads SNHLY; CDR2 reads FYNNEI. The germline V and J ends were trimmed by 3 bases and 3 bases, with 8 bases remaining between them. This CDR3 reads CASSEGQDYGYTF. CDR3 bases: TGTGCCAGCAGTGAGGGACAAGACTATGGCTACACCTTC.

The chain recombines TRBV5-3 with TRBJ2-2; either TRBD1 or TRBD2 may fit D (5 bases each). Being an ORF, TRBV5-3 has a function that is uncertain. This CDR3 spans 17 amino acids. V was clipped by 1 base and J by 1 base, with 14 bases between them. CDR3 in amino acids: CARSLPGARQNTGELFF. DNA of the CDR3: TGTGCCAGAAGCTTGCCCGGGGCAAGACAGAACACCGGGGAGCTGTTTTTT.

The table lists this clone with a few counts. This rearrangement joins TRBV6-1 to TRBJ2-7, with D uncertain. The germline V gene encodes CDR1 MNHNS and CDR2 SASEGT. Trimming pared 2 bases from V and 3 bases from J, leaving 5 bases between. The CDR3 length is 12 residues. The CDR3 coding sequence is TGTGCCAGCAGTGAACCGGTCTACGAGCAGTACTTC. Amino acids: CASSEPVYEQYF.

The V gene is TRBV10-1, the J gene TRBJ2-3, with a weak D call TRBD2 (5 bases). Germline-derived CDR1 and CDR2 are WNHNN and SYGVQD (reference sequence). V shed 2 bases and J shed 4 bases, with 19 bases lying between them. CDR3 length: 17 amino acids. The CDR3 protein is CASSETRTGSRADTQYF. The CDR3 nucleotides read TGCGCCAGCAGTGAGACAAGAACGGGGAGTCGGGCAGATACGCAGTATTTT.

J is TRBJ2-7 and V is TRBV9; TRBD2 agrees at 10 bases. Losses at the gene ends were 1 base for V and 9 bases for J; bases not matched to a gene: 4. The CDR3 totals 13 residues. CDR1 and CDR2 from the germline V gene are SGDLS and YYNGEE. The CDR3 DNA follows: TGTGCCAGCAGCGTATCTAGCGGGAGCGTGCAGTACTTC. It codes for CASSVSSGSVQYF.

A few counts support this clone. V usage is TRBV5-8 and J usage is TRBJ2-1, with 8 bases aligning to TRBD1. The CDR3 spans 15 residues. CDR1 and CDR2 from the germline V gene are SGHTS and YDEGEE. The ends lost 4 bases at V and 3 bases at J; junction bases unmatched: 6. CDR3 in DNA: TGTGCCAGCAGCCTCCGGACAGGGAACTACAATGAGCAGTTCTTC. Its translation: CASSLRTGNYNEQFF.

The rearrangement joins TRBV11-2 to TRBJ2-5; TRBD1 agrees at 8 bases. CDR1 and CDR2 from the germline V gene are SGHAT and FQNNGV. The length of the CDR3 is 14 residues. J lost 5 bases, V lost 5 bases, and 7 bases had no gene match. CDR3 DNA sequence: TGTGCCAGCAGCCCCTTGACAGGGGTGGAGACCCAGTACTTC. This translates into CASSPLTGVETQYF.

Relative to its sample, this clone is medium-sized. Other DNA sequences from this sample encode an identical CDR3 as well. The chain recombines TRBV5-8 with TRBJ1-5, with 7 bases matching TRBD1. This CDR3 comprises 11 residues. The trim removed 1 base at V and 11 bases at J, leaving 0 bases unmatched. Germline V gene sequence: CDR1 SGHTS, CDR2 YDEGEE. The CDR3 nucleotides are TGTGCCAGCAGCTTGACAGGGGCCCAGCATTTT. This translates into CASSLTGAQHF. The whole variable domain, filled in from reference TRBV5-8 and TRBJ1-5, reads EAGVTQSPTHLIKTRGQQATLRCSPISGHTSVYWYQQALGLGLQFLLWYDEGEERNRGNFPPRFSGRQFPNYSSELNVNALELEDSALYLCASSLTGAQHFGDGTRLSIL.

The rearrangement joins TRBV19 to TRBJ1-4, with 8 bases that match TRBD1. CDR3 length: 15 residues. Germline V CDR1 and CDR2: LNHDA, SQIVND (reference sequence). V was pared by 4 bases and J by 8 bases, with 9 bases of the junction left unmatched. CDR3 residues: CASSTGQGVGEKLFF. CDR3 coding DNA: TGTGCCAGTAGTACTGGACAGGGTGTCGGCGAAAAACTGTTTTTT. Based on the CDR3 plus reference TRBV19 and TRBJ1-4, the full variable domain is DGGITQSPKYLFRKEGQNVTLSCEQNLNHDAMYWYRQDPGQGLRLIYYSQIVNDFQKGDIAEGYSVSREKKESFPLTVTSAQKNPTAFYLCASSTGQGVGEKLFFGSGTQLSVL.

This clone has a single count. The chain employs TRBV11-3 and TRBJ2-7; a possible D gene is TRBD2 (6 bases). The CDR3 extends over 14 amino acids. Between the trimmed V and J ends, which lost 3 bases and 4 bases, there was a span of 13 bases. The germline CDR1 and CDR2 sequences are SGHNT and YENEEA. The CDR3 DNA follows: TGTGCCAGCAGCTTGGACGGGAGACATTACGAGCAGTACTTC. Its translation is CASSLDGRHYEQYF.

In its sample, this clone was seen a few times. The chain recombines TRBV5-1 with TRBJ1-1, with D uncertain. Trimming removed 0 bases at V and 11 bases at J, with 17 bases between. CDR1 SGHRS and CDR2 YFSETQ come from the germline V gene. The CDR3 is 14 residues long. The DNA for the CDR3 is TGCGCCAGCAGCTTGGCCGGCGGTTTGCTGGCCGCTTTCTTT. It specifies CASSLAGGLLAAFF.

The V and J genes are TRBV6-5 and TRBJ2-7; D possibly uses TRBD1 or TRBD2 (5 bases each). The CDR3 runs 15 residues. Looked up from germline, CDR1 is MNHEY and CDR2 is SVGAGI. V was clipped by 0 bases and J by 4 bases, with 13 bases between them. The CDR3, as DNA: TGTGCCAGCAGTTACTCTTTCAGGGACGGGTACGAGCAGTACTTC. This encodes CASSYSFRDGYEQYF.

V usage is TRBV5-4 and J usage is TRBJ1-1; 7 bases agree with TRBD1. The germline V gene has CDR1 SGHNT and CDR2 YYREEE (reference sequence). V lost 0 bases to trimming and J lost 4 bases; unmatched junction nucleotides: 6. The CDR3 extends over 15 amino acids. The CDR3 DNA is TGTGCCAGCAGCTTGGTTGGACAGGAAGCCACTGAAGCTTTCTTT. Residues: CASSLVGQEATEAFF.

The V and J genes are TRBV29-1 and TRBJ2-5, with D uncertain. In germline, CDR1 is SQVTM, CDR2 ANQGSEA. V lost 4 bases and J 5 bases, leaving 11 bases between the germline ends. The CDR3 is 12 residues long. CDR3 nucleotides: TGCAGCGTTGGTAGACATGGGGAGACCCAGTACTTC. It codes for CSVGRHGETQYF.

V gene TRBV19 combines with J gene TRBJ2-7; no clear D gene. With 6 bases removed from V and 3 bases from J, the gap between germline ends came to 21 bases. This CDR3 is built from 16 residues. The V gene's germline CDR1 is LNHDA and CDR2 SQIVND (reference sequence). The CDR3 region is CASSKDFWAGHYEQYF. CDR3 nucleotide sequence: TGTGCCAGTAGCAAAGACTTTTGGGCAGGCCACTACGAGCAGTACTTC.

The chain couples TRBV19 to TRBJ1-2; 8 nucleotides line up with TRBD1. J gave up 4 bases and V 5 bases, and 12 bases lay outside the gene matches. CDR3 length: 16 amino acids. Germline lookup yields CDR1 LNHDA and CDR2 SQIVND (reference sequence). CDR3 residues: CASSPRLSGTGYGYTF. CDR3 nucleotide sequence: TGTGCCAGTAGTCCTCGTCTATCCGGGACAGGCTATGGCTACACCTTC.